The 6 T cell receptor beta chains below come from one sample, sequenced in a study of T cell repertoires in ileal Crohn's disease. Stated time point: neoterminal ileum biopsy at postoperative endoscopy, about 6 months after surgery. Produced via immunoSEQ multiplex PCR; TCRdb's table is partial and in-frame only. This table holds under 20,000 clones, 60% to 75% found once. Sequenced material: ileal tissue. The source is an adult with Crohn's disease.

The gene calls are TRBV19 and TRBJ1-5, with a weak D call TRBD1 (5 bases). V was trimmed by 4 bases and J by 4 bases, leaving 17 bases between them. This CDR3 is built from 16 residues. Per the germline V gene, CDR1 is LNHDA and CDR2 is SQIVND (reference sequence). This CDR3 is CASSTDIGTANQPQHF. The CDR3 coding sequence is TGTGCCAGTAGTACCGACATCGGGACTGCGAATCAGCCCCAGCATTTT.

DNA of the CDR3: TGTGCCAGCTCACCTACGGGGACAGGGCGCGAGCAGTACTTC. It encodes CASSPTGTGREQYF. V usage is TRBV18 and J usage is TRBJ2-7, with 9 bases identical to TRBD1. In germline, CDR1 is KGHSH, CDR2 LQKENI. This CDR3 has 14 amino acids. V gave up 3 bases and J gave up 6 bases; unmatched junction bases: 6.

The J gene is TRBJ2-7, the V gene TRBV18; 9 nucleotides line up with TRBD1. CDR3 length: 15 amino acids. Germline trimming cut 5 bases from V and 0 bases from J; bases unmatched to any gene: 5. Germline CDR1 and CDR2: KGHSH and LQKENI. The CDR3 here is CASSGQGPYSYEQYF. The CDR3 DNA is TGTGCCAGCTCAGGACAGGGGCCCTACTCCTACGAGCAGTACTTC.

V gene TRBV9 combines with J gene TRBJ2-3; 10 positions agree with TRBD2. This CDR3 comprises 16 residues. Per germline, CDR1 SGDLS and CDR2 YYNGEE. J was trimmed by 4 bases and V by 0 bases; bases with no gene match: 5. The CDR3 nucleotides are TGTGCCAGCAGCGTAGTGAGCGGGGGGGCGGCAGATACGCAGTATTTT. This encodes CASSVVSGGAADTQYF.

This chain joins TRBV2 and TRBJ1-2; no clear D gene. The CDR3 extends over 15 amino acids. In germline, CDR1 is SNHLY, CDR2 FYNNEI. The V gene lost 7 bases and the J gene lost 0 bases, with 15 bases spanning the gap. The CDR3 is CASKNYGSANYGYTF. CDR3 bases: TGTGCCAGCAAGAACTACGGCTCAGCTAACTATGGCTACACCTTC.

The chain has TRBV6-1 and TRBJ2-7, with D uncertain. Looked up from germline, CDR1 is MNHNS and CDR2 is SASEGT. V lost 1 base and J lost 3, with 10 bases in between. The CDR3 covers 14 residues. The CDR3 reads CASSEVSSIYEQYF. CDR3 DNA: TGTGCCAGCAGTGAAGTTAGTTCTATCTACGAGCAGTACTTC.